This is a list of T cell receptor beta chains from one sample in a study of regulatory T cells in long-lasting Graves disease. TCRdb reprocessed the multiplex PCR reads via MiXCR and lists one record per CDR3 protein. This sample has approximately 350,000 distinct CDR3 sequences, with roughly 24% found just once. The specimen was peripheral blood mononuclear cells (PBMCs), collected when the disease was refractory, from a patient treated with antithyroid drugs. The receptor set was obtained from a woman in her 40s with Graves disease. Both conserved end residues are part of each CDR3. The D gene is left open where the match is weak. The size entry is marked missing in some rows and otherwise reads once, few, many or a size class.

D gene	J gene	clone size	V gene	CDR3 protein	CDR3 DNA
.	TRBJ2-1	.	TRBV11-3	CASSLVGDVEQFF	TGTGCCAGCAGCTTAGTTGGGGATGTTGAGCAGTTCTTC
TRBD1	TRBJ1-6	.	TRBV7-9	CASSYSGGHNSPLHF	TGTGCCAGCAGCTACTCAGGGGGCCATAATTCACCCCTCCACTTT
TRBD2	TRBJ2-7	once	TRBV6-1	CASQRGEQAYEQYF	TGTGCCAGCCAGCGGGGCGAACAAGCCTACGAGCAGTACTTC
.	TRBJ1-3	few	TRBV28	CASSLLGRRNTIYF	TGTGCCAGCAGTTTATTAGGCAGGCGGAACACCATATATTTT
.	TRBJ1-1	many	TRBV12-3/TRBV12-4	CASSLRQGWVNTEAFF	TGTGCCAGCAGTTTAAGGCAGGGGTGGGTGAACACTGAAGCTTTCTTT
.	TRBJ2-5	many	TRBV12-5	CASALWWSRRETQYF	TGTGCTAGTGCCCTTTGGTGGAGCAGACGGGAGACCCAGTACTTC
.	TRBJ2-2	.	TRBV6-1	CASSKRGKNTGELFF	TGTGCCAGCAGCAAAAGGGGGAAGAACACCGGGGAGCTGTTTTTT
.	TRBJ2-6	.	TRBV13	CASTWWGSGANVLTF	TGTGCCAGCACCTGGTGGGGTTCTGGGGCCAACGTCCTGACTTTC
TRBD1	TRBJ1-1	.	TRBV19	CASSITGGLNTEAFF	TGTGCCAGTAGTATCACAGGGGGTCTGAACACTGAAGCTTTCTTT
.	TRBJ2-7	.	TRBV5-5	CASSLGSIRNYEQYF	TGTGCCAGCAGCTTGGGTTCGATCAGAAACTACGAGCAGTACTTC
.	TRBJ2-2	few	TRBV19	CASSTLITGELFF	TGTGCCAGTAGTACCCTTATCACCGGGGAGCTGTTTTTT
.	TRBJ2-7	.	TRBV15	CATSRVFQGLNQISYEQYF	TGTGCCACCAGCAGAGTTTTTCAAGGCCTTAACCAAATCTCCTACGAGCAGTACTTC
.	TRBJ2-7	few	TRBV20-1	CSALARLSYEQYF	TGCAGTGCTTTAGCGCGACTCTCCTACGAGCAGTACTTC
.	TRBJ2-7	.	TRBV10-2	CASTRPAGRMIYEQYF	TGCGCCAGCACCCGTCCTGCGGGGCGAATGATTTACGAGCAGTACTTC
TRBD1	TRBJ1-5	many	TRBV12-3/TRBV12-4	CASRPRGNQPQHF	TGTGCCAGCAGACCCAGGGGGAATCAGCCCCAGCATTTT
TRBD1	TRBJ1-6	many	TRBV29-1	CSVPGQGGTYNSPLHF	TGCAGCGTTCCAGGACAGGGGGGCACGTATAATTCACCCCTCCACTTT
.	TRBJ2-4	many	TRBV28	CASSLGLGQLAKNIQYF	TGTGCCAGCAGTTTAGGCCTTGGACAGTTAGCCAAAAACATTCAGTACTTC
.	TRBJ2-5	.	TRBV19	CASSELSSVFQETQYF	TGTGCCAGTAGTGAGCTTAGTTCAGTCTTCCAAGAGACCCAGTACTTC
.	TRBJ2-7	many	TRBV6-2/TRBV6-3	CASSYLITSYEQYF	TGTGCCAGCAGTTACCTCATCACTAGCTACGAGCAGTACTTC
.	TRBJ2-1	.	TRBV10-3	CAISEPFFDARYNEQFF	TGTGCCATCAGTGAGCCTTTTTTCGACGCCCGGTACAATGAGCAGTTCTTC
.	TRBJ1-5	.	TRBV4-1	CASSHRIGNQPQHF	TGCGCCAGCAGCCATCGTATCGGCAATCAGCCCCAGCATTTT
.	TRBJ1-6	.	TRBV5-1	CASTHYTGTNSPLHF	TGCGCCAGCACCCATTACACCGGGACAAATTCACCCCTCCACTTT
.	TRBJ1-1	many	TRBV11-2	CASSLHTLAGAFF	TGTGCCAGCAGCTTACACACTCTGGCAGGGGCTTTCTTT
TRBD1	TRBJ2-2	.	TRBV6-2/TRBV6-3	CASSYGTGAFSNTGELFF	TGTGCCAGCAGTTATGGGACAGGGGCCTTTTCGAACACCGGGGAGCTGTTTTTT
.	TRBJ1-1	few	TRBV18	CASSEPSDPEAFF	TGTGCCAGCTCAGAACCATCGGACCCTGAAGCTTTCTTT
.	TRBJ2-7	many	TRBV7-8	CASSLRALDRAYEQYF	TGTGCCAGCAGCTTACGAGCCCTGGACAGAGCATACGAGCAGTACTTC
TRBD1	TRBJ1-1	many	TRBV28	CASNSRSRGRTEAFF	TGTGCCAGCAATTCCCGGAGCAGGGGGCGAACTGAAGCTTTCTTT
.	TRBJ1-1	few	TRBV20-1	CSASPQESTEAFF	TGCAGTGCTAGCCCACAGGAATCCACTGAAGCTTTCTTT
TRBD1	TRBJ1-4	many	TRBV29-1	CSAGQGVAEKLFF	TGCAGCGCCGGACAGGGGGTGGCTGAAAAACTGTTTTTT
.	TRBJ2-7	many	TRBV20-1	CSAVDRANYEQYF	TGCAGTGCAGTCGATAGGGCTAACTACGAGCAGTACTTC
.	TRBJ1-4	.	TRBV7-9	CASSPGLATNEKLFF	TGTGCCAGCAGCCCAGGACTCGCAACTAATGAAAAACTGTTTTTT
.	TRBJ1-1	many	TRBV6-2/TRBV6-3	CASRTERAFF	TGTGCCAGCAGGACCGAAAGAGCTTTCTTT
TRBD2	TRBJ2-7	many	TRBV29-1	CSVVSLAGGPYEQYF	TGCAGCGTGGTTAGTCTGGCGGGAGGGCCCTACGAGCAGTACTTC
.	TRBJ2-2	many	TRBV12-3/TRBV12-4	CASSAGYSDTGELFF	TGTGCCAGCAGCGCAGGGTATTCGGACACCGGGGAGCTGTTTTTT
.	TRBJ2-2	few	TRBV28	CASSPQGPGELFF	TGTGCCAGCAGTCCACAGGGTCCCGGGGAGCTGTTTTTT
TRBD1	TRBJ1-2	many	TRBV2	CAIPGQGTFLNGYTF	TGTGCCATCCCGGGACAGGGAACCTTTTTGAATGGCTACACCTTC